Described below is a single TCR beta chain sequence and its context. The data stem from a study of shared clonotypes between healthy human individuals. Study overall: Three CD4 naive, three CD4 memory, two CD8 naive and one CD8 memory plate were used per donor.

The sorted-subset replicate PCRs were given about 200 ng DNA, which is some 29,000 T cell genomes. Original data processing: In the immunoSEQ data, sequences were junction-only and lacked quality scores, so filtering differed. Libraries were prepared by immunoSEQ multiplex PCR; TCRdb keeps only in-frame clonotypes and omits some of them. The V and J calls and clone size are taken from that table; D and trimming were inferred from the DNA. The sample includes 2 million to 3 million clones, 80% to 95% of them seen just once. The CDR3 loop spans 14 amino acids. The germline CDR1 and CDR2 sequences are MDHEN and SYDVKM. V was pared by 2 bases and J by 2 bases, with 10 bases between.

Source material: naive CD4+ T cells from PBMCs. As for subset: CD45RA+ positively selected. The V gene is TRBV28, the J gene TRBJ2-7; TRBD1 might be the D (6 bases). This TCR was sampled from a young man in good health. Some clones in this sample may be carry-over from other donors' samples. The DNA for the CDR3 is TGTGCCAGCAGTTTACCAGGGGAGACCTACGAGCAGTACTTC. It translates to CASSLPGETYEQYF.